This TCR beta chain comes out of a study of T cells after yellow fever vaccination. Background on the study: Where fractions had low cell numbers, libraries were prepared from them with the SMART-Seq v4 Ultra Low Input RNA kit.

Regarding this clonotype: Antigen specificity is unknown.

Points from the study as a whole: FACS-sorted repertoires might harbor abundant contaminating clonotypes from the bulk population. In post-booster samples, most primary-vaccination clones reappeared (around 95% CD4, 70% to 90% CD8).

TCRdb used MiXCR to reprocess the 5' RACE reads, holding one entry per CDR3 protein. Of fewer than 450,000 distinct CDR3 sequences detected, roughly 8.4% appear once; the ten largest clones hold roughly 15%. Germline CDR1 and CDR2: SGHRS and YFSETQ. CDR3 size: 16 residues. V was clipped by 4 bases and J by 1 base; unmatched bases: 4. The receptor was derived from a man younger than 30 who received the YFV17D yellow fever vaccine. The chain combines TRBV5-1 with TRBJ2-4; 11 bases line up with TRBD1. Material: PBMCs, obtained more than 40 days after the first yellow fever vaccination. The CDR3 protein is CASSPGQGAAKNIQYF. The CDR3 DNA is TGCGCCAGCAGCCCAGGACAGGGGGCTGCCAAAAACATTCAGTACTTC.